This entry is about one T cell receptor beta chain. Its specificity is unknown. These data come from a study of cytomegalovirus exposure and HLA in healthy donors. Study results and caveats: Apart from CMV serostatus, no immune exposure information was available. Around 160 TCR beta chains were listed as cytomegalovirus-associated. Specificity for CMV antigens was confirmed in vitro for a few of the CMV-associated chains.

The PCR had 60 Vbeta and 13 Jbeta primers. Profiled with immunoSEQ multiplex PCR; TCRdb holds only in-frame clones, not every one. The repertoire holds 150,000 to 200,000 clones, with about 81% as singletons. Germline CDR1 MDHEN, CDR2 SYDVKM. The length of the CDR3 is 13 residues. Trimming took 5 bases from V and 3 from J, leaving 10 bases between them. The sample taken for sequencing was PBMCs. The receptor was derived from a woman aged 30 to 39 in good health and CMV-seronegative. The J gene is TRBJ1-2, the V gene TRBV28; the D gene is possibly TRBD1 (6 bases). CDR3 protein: CASSRGFDYGYTF. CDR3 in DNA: TGTGCCAGCAGTAGGGGGTTCGACTATGGCTACACCTTC.